Presented here are 9 T cell receptor beta chains from one specimen sequenced in a study of cytomegalovirus exposure and HLA in healthy donors. Measured with immunoSEQ multiplex PCR; TCRdb has only the in-frame clones, and not every one. Found here are hundreds of thousands of clones, around 86% of them singletons; the top ten hold approximately 2%. The sequencing sample was made of PBMCs. These receptors were taken from a woman aged 18-29 years in good health and CMV-seropositive.

The chain combines TRBV4-1 with TRBJ2-5; 7 bases match TRBD2. CDR1 and CDR2 (germline): MGHRA, YSYEKL. The CDR3 extends over 16 amino acids. V shed 4 bases and J 4 bases; nucleotides not matched to a gene: 12. CDR3 sequence: CASSLPGGSAVETQYF. The CDR3 DNA sequence: TGCGCCAGCAGCCTGCCGGGAGGCTCGGCGGTAGAGACCCAGTACTTC.

This clone was counted a few times. The chain carries TRBV29-1 and TRBJ2-7; D is unresolved. The CDR3 spans 12 residues. Germline CDR1 and CDR2: SQVTM and ANQGSEA. Trimming pared 6 bases from V and 5 bases from J, leaving 14 bases between. CDR3 bases: TGCAGCGTCCCCGGAGAGCCGAACGAGCAGTACTTC. Translated: CSVPGEPNEQYF.

The J gene is TRBJ1-3, the V gene TRBV29-1; a weak D match, TRBD1 (5 bases). V lost 5 bases and J lost 11, with 22 bases in between. CDR1 and CDR2 from the germline V gene are SQVTM and ANQGSEA. The CDR3 runs 14 residues. In DNA, the CDR3 is TGCAGCGTTCGGACACCACGAAAATCCAATCCCATATATTTT. Translated: CSVRTPRKSNPIYF.

The CDR3 DNA follows: TGTGCCAGCAGCCCAACTAGCGGGAGGATCCAAGAGACCCAGTACTTC. Translated: CASSPTSGRIQETQYF. The V gene is TRBV14, the J gene TRBJ2-5; 12 bases match TRBD2. Germline CDR1 reads SGHDN; CDR2 reads FVKESK. Trimming removed 4 bases from V and 1 base from J; junction bases left unmatched: 4. The CDR3 is made up of 16 amino acids.

The V call is TRBV9, the J call TRBJ2-3; possible D gene TRBD2, 7 bases. Germline CDR1 SGDLS, CDR2 YYNGEE. This CDR3 spans 16 amino acids. The V gene lost 4 bases and the J gene lost 4 bases, with 19 bases spanning the gap. CDR3 region: CASSPRGGKPADTQYF. The CDR3 DNA sequence: TGTGCCAGCAGCCCAAGGGGGGGAAAACCCGCAGATACGCAGTATTTT.

This clone was counted a single time. The rearrangement joins TRBV5-6 to TRBJ2-1; maybe TRBD2 (6 bases). Germline V gene data show CDR1 as SGHDT and CDR2 as YYEEEE. The CDR3 is 13 residues long. Trimming shortened V by 4 bases and J by 8 bases, and 13 bases separated the two germline ends. CDR3 DNA: TGTGCCAGCAGCCGGACTGGGGAGGATGAGCAGTTCTTC. Translating it yields CASSRTGEDEQFF.

This chain uses TRBV15 with TRBJ1-5, with D perhaps matching TRBD1 (5 bases). The CDR3 spans 15 residues. V lost 2 bases, J lost 9 bases, and 17 bases lay in between. Germline V CDR1 and CDR2: LNHNV, YYDKDF (reference sequence). The CDR3 region is CATSRQGSSLRPQHF. The CDR3 DNA is TGTGCCACCAGCAGACAGGGTTCTAGTCTAAGGCCCCAGCATTTT. The whole variable domain, filled in from reference TRBV15 and TRBJ1-5, reads DAMVIQNPRYQVTQFGKPVTLSCSQTLNHNVMYWYQQKSSQAPKLLFHYYDKDFNNEADTPDNFQSRRPNTSFCFLDIRSPGLGDTAMYLCATSRQGSSLRPQHFGDGTRLSIL.

The CDR3, as DNA: TGTGCCATCACAGCGGGAGGGCCGGGGTATGAGCAGTTCTTC. Translated: CAITAGGPGYEQFF. The chain employs TRBV10-3 and TRBJ2-1; 10 nucleotides line up with TRBD2. The CDR3 covers 14 residues. V shed 7 bases, J shed 8 bases, and the junction held 8 bases outside the gene matches. Germline loops: CDR1 ENHRY, CDR2 SYGVKD.

The chain carries TRBV27 and TRBJ1-1, with D maybe TRBD1 (5 bases). The CDR3 has 15 amino acids. Trimming left V 5 bases short and J 0 bases short, with 13 bases between. Germline assignment: CDR1 MNHEY and CDR2 SMNVEV (reference sequence). CDR3 DNA sequence: TGTGCCAGCAGTCACGGGGGACGGATGAACACTGAAGCTTTCTTT. Protein: CASSHGGRMNTEAFF.